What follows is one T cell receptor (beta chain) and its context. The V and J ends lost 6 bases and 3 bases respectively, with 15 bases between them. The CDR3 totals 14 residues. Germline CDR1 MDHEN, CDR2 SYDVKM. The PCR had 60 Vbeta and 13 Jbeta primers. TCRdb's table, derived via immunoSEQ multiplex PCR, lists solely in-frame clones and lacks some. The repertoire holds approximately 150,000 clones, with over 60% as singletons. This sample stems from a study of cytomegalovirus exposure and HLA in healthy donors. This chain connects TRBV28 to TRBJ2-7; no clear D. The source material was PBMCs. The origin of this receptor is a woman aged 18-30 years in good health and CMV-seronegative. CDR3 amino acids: CASRRGWSSYEQYV. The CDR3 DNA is TGTGCCAGCAGACGCGGTTGGTCGAGCTACGAGCAGTACGTC.